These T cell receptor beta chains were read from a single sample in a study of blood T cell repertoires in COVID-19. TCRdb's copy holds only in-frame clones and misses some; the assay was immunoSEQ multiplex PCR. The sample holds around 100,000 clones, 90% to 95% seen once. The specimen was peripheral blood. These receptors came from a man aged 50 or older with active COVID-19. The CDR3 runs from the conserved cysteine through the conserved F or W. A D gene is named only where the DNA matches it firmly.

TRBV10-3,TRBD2,CAISDTGGDTDTQYF
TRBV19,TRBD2,CASSVGLAGRTDTQYF
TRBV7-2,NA,CASSFGQNYGYTF
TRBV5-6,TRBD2,CASSFRTSLNSQYF
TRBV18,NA,CASSPYYGRDSKNIQYF
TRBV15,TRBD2,CATSKILATSTDTQYF
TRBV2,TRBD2,CASSEGVAGLVETQYF
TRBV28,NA,CASSLGGLRPDTQYF
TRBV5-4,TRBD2,CASSLVLAGGQETQYF
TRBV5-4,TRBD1,CASAWTGTSTDTQYF
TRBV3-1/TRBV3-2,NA,CASSFVGSNTGELFF